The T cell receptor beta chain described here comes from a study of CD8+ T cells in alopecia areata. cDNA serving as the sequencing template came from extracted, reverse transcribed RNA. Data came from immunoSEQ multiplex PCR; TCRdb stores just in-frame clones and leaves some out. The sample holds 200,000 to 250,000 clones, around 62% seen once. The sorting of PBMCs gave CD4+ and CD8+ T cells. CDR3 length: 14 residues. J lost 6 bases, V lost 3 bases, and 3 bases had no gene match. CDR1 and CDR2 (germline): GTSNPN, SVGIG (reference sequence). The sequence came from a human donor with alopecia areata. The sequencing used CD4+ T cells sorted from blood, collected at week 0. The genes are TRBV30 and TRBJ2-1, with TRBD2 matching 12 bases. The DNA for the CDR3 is TGTGCCTGGAGGGCACTAGCGGGAGGCAATGAGCAGTTCTTC. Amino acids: CAWRALAGGNEQFF.